These 31 T cell receptor beta chains were all obtained from the same sample, sequenced in a study of shared clonotypes between healthy human individuals. Profiled with immunoSEQ multiplex PCR; TCRdb holds only in-frame clones, not every one. The table lists a few million clones, more than 85% of them singletons, with about 0.37% in the top ten. The sequencing sample was made of naive CD4+ T cells from PBMCs. Subset: CD45RA+ positively selected. The source is a man between 18 and 35 years old in good health. Some clones in this sample may be carry-over from other donors' samples.

This clone was detected a few times. The same CDR3 is also encoded by other DNA sequences in this sample. CDR3 region: CSVVRGNTEAFF. CDR3 nucleotides: TGCAGCGTTGTTAGGGGGAACACTGAAGCTTTCTTT. This chain uses TRBV29-1 with TRBJ1-1, with TRBD1 as a possible D gene (5 bases). The germline V gene encodes CDR1 SQVTM and CDR2 ANQGSEA. This CDR3 comprises 12 residues. V gave up 4 bases and J gave up 1 base, with 7 bases separating them.

This clone was detected only once. The rearrangement links TRBV7-7 to TRBJ1-3; no clear D. Germline lookup yields CDR1 SSHAT and CDR2 FNYEAQ (reference sequence). The CDR3 covers 19 residues. Trimming removed 5 bases from V and 0 bases from J, with 23 bases in between. Here the CDR3 DNA reads TGTGCCAGCAGCGACAAGGGTAGGTCTCTCTACCTCTCTGGAAACACCATATATTTT. It encodes CASSDKGRSLYLSGNTIYF.

The CDR3 coding sequence is TGTGCCAGCAGCCAACTGCCGGGACTAGCCTACGAGCAGTACTTC. This codes for CASSQLPGLAYEQYF. The V call is TRBV11-2, the J call TRBJ2-7; TRBD2 matches 8 bases. The CDR3 contains 15 residues. From germline, CDR1 is SGHAT and CDR2 FQNNGV. V lost 5 bases, J lost 2 bases, and 8 bases stayed unmatched.

The sample holds a few counts of this clone. The sample holds other DNA sequences that translate to the same CDR3. The rearrangement links TRBV6-5 to TRBJ2-2; D gene unclear. The length of the CDR3 is 14 residues. With 2 bases removed from V and 6 bases from J, the gap between germline ends came to 10 bases. CDR1 and CDR2 from the germline V gene are MNHEY and SVGAGI. The CDR3 coding sequence is TGTGCCAGCAGTTACGATAGACCACCCGGGGAGCTGTTTTTT. It encodes CASSYDRPPGELFF.

This clone is a singleton in its sample. The chain uses TRBV30 and TRBJ2-1, with 11 bases that match TRBD2. The CDR3 has 14 residues. Germline V gene data show CDR1 as GTSNPN and CDR2 as SVGIG (reference sequence). CDR3 sequence: CAWGLAGGSNEQFF. CDR3 nucleotide sequence: TGTGCGTGGGGGCTAGCGGGAGGTAGCAATGAGCAGTTCTTC.

For this clone: This same CDR3 is encoded by further DNA sequences in the sample. As DNA, the CDR3 is TGTGCCAGCAGCCAACCCTACGAGCAGTACTTC. It encodes CASSQPYEQYF. The V gene is TRBV4-2, the J gene TRBJ2-7; D gene unclear. Trimming removed 2 bases from V and 2 bases from J, with 1 base in between. The CDR3 sequence is 11 residues long. The V gene's germline CDR1 is LGHNA and CDR2 YNFKEQ.

This clone has just a few counts. The same CDR3 arises from other DNA sequences in this sample as well. The rearrangement joins TRBV7-9 to TRBJ1-2, with 8 bases that match TRBD1. The V gene end was trimmed by 5 bases and the J gene end by 4 bases; junction bases not matched to a gene: 3. The CDR3 runs to 13 residues. Germline V gene lookup returns CDR1 SEHNR and CDR2 FQNEAQ (reference sequence). The CDR3 DNA sequence: TGTGCCAGCAGCCGACAGGGGTCCTATGGCTACACCTTC. Protein product: CASSRQGSYGYTF. The variable domain in full, completed from reference TRBV7-9 and TRBJ1-2, reads DTGVSQNPRHKITKRGQNVTFRCDPISEHNRLYWYRQTLGQGPEFLTYFQNEAQLEKSRLLSDRFSAERPKGSFSTLEIQRTEQGDSAMYLCASSRQGSYGYTFGSGTRLTVV.

A remark on this clone: Other DNA sequences in this sample translate to the same CDR3. The chain is built from TRBV18 and TRBJ1-5; D gene uncertain. V was shortened by 4 bases and J by 1 base, with 2 bases between the two germline ends. The CDR3 loop spans 12 amino acids. The germline V gene has CDR1 KGHSH and CDR2 LQKENI. Here the CDR3 reads CASSQSNQPQHF. CDR3 nucleotide sequence: TGTGCCAGCTCACAGAGCAATCAGCCCCAGCATTTT. Full variable domain (missing parts from reference TRBV18 and TRBJ1-5): NAGVMQNPRHLVRRRGQEARLRCSPMKGHSHVYWYRQLPEEGLKFMVYLQKENIIDESGMPKERFSAEFPKEGPSILRIQQVVRGDSAAYFCASSQSNQPQHFGDGTRLSIL.

V is TRBV5-4 and J is TRBJ2-5, with 7 bases fitting TRBD2. V was pared by 0 bases and J by 4 bases, with 9 bases of the junction left unmatched. CDR3 size: 16 residues. Germline loops: CDR1 SGHNT, CDR2 YYREEE (reference sequence). This CDR3 reads CASSLDGGSSGETQYF. DNA of the CDR3: TGTGCCAGCAGCTTGGATGGCGGGAGTTCTGGAGAGACCCAGTACTTC.

The V call is TRBV28, the J call TRBJ1-6; TRBD1 matches at 7 bases. The J segment lost 5 bases and the V segment lost 3 bases, leaving 13 bases of the junction unmatched. Germline V gives CDR1 MDHEN, CDR2 SYDVKM. There are 18 residues in the CDR3. The CDR3 sequence: CASSFNGGTAGNNSPLHF. CDR3 nucleotides: TGTGCCAGCAGTTTCAACGGTGGGACAGCGGGGAATAATTCACCCCTCCACTTT.

The chain combines TRBV28 with TRBJ2-1, with D possibly matching TRBD2 (6 bases). CDR3 size: 17 residues. The V end lost 5 bases, the J end lost 0 bases, and 17 bases lay between the germline ends. From germline, CDR1 is MDHEN and CDR2 SYDVKM. The DNA for the CDR3 is TGTGCCAGCAGTCTTACGGGACTCCTAGACTCCTACAATGAGCAGTTCTTC. Its translation is CASSLTGLLDSYNEQFF.

The rearrangement links TRBV9 to TRBJ2-1; 13 bases are a match to TRBD2. Trimming took 2 bases from V and 3 from J; bases not matched to a gene: 5. The CDR3 sequence is 17 residues long. Germline loops: CDR1 SGDLS, CDR2 YYNGEE. The CDR3 spells CASSVRGTSGIYNEQFF. For the CDR3, the DNA is TGTGCCAGCAGCGTGAGAGGGACTAGCGGGATCTACAATGAGCAGTTCTTC.

The chain uses TRBV2 and TRBJ2-3, with no clear D. This CDR3 comprises 13 residues. The V gene's germline CDR1 is SNHLY and CDR2 FYNNEI. The ends were cut back, 7 bases at V and 2 bases at J, with 10 bases in the middle. The CDR3 region is CASTPAPTDTQYF. The CDR3, as DNA: TGTGCCAGCACACCCGCCCCCACAGATACGCAGTATTTT.

The chain has TRBV27 and TRBJ2-3; 14 positions match TRBD2. The CDR3 runs to 16 residues. Germline V lookup: CDR1 MNHEY, CDR2 SMNVEV (reference sequence). Trimming cost V 6 bases and J 6 bases; bases outside gene matches: 8. CDR3 loop: CASRVPRTSGRDTQYF. The DNA for the CDR3 is TGTGCCAGCAGAGTCCCCCGGACTAGCGGGAGGGATACGCAGTATTTT.

In nucleotides, the CDR3 is TGTGCCAGCAGCTTCCGGGAGAGATACAATGAGCAGTTCTTC. As protein: CASSFRERYNEQFF. V is TRBV7-9 and J is TRBJ2-1; D may be TRBD2 (6 bases). With 3 bases removed from V and 4 bases from J, the gap between germline ends came to 10 bases. Germline values: CDR1 SEHNR, CDR2 FQNEAQ (reference sequence). The CDR3 runs to 14 residues.

This chain joins TRBV4-2 and TRBJ2-1; a weak D match, TRBD1 (6 bases). The germline gives CDR1 LGHNA, CDR2 YNFKEQ. The CDR3 consists of 19 residues. V shed 1 base and J shed 0 bases, with 19 bases lying between them. The CDR3, as DNA: TGTGCCAGCAGCCAAGCCTCCGGGTGGCGAGGGGGCTCCTACAATGAGCAGTTCTTC. Translated, it gives CASSQASGWRGGSYNEQFF.

The V gene is TRBV29-1, the J gene TRBJ1-3, with a tentative D call TRBD1 (6 bases). Germline values: CDR1 SQVTM, CDR2 ANQGSEA. CDR3 length: 11 residues. In DNA, the CDR3 is TGCGCGTACAGGGACGGGGACACCATATATTTT. This codes for CAYRDGDTIYF.

The rearrangement uses TRBV5-4 and TRBJ2-7; D is uncertain. Trimming removed 0 bases from V and 1 base from J, with 8 bases in between. Germline values: CDR1 SGHNT, CDR2 YYREEE (reference sequence). There are 14 residues in the CDR3. The DNA for the CDR3 is TGTGCCAGCAGCTTGGGGGTGTTATCCTACGAGCAGTACTTC. Amino acid sequence: CASSLGVLSYEQYF.

This clone occurred once. J is TRBJ2-1 and V is TRBV5-1; maybe TRBD2 (6 bases). V lost 2 bases and J lost 5, with 11 bases in between. CDR1 is SGHRS and CDR2 is YFSETQ in the germline V gene. The CDR3 contains 14 residues. The DNA of the CDR3 is TGCGCCAGCAGCTTTCAGCGGAGGGACAATGAGCAGTTCTTC. This codes for CASSFQRRDNEQFF.

The chain couples TRBV5-1 to TRBJ1-1; perhaps TRBD1 as D (6 bases). Trimming left V 4 bases short and J 4 bases short, with 20 bases between. This CDR3 region has 16 residues. In germline, CDR1 is SGHRS, CDR2 YFSETQ. In DNA form, the CDR3 reads TGCGCCAGCAGCCCCGCACCTAGGGGGGGAGGCACTGAAGCTTTCTTT. Translation gives CASSPAPRGGGTEAFF.

This sequence joins TRBV11-2 and TRBJ2-1; D is uncertain. Germline CDR1 is SGHAT and CDR2 is FQNNGV. This CDR3 region has 13 residues. Deletions cut 5 bases from V and 6 bases from J, with 11 bases between. The CDR3 sequence: CASSPTRANEQFF. The CDR3 DNA is TGTGCCAGCAGCCCCACCCGGGCCAATGAGCAGTTCTTC.

The rearrangement uses TRBV21-1 and TRBJ2-3; TRBD1, as called in the table, went unchecked against the DNA. TRBV21-1 is assigned pseudogene status. The CDR3 totals 20 residues. The DNA of the CDR3 is TGTGCCAGCAGCAATTGGTCATCGCGGACAGGCCTTATTCCCACAGATACGCAGTATTTT. Translating it yields CASSNWSSRTGLIPTDTQYF.

V and J are TRBV28 and TRBJ1-4, with 8 nucleotides matching TRBD1. The CDR3 totals 14 residues. The junction had 2 bases not matched to a gene; V was cut back by 3 bases and J by 5 bases. Germline lookup yields CDR1 MDHEN and CDR2 SYDVKM. CDR3 coding DNA: TGTGCCAGCAGTTTCGGGGACAGGAATGAAAAACTGTTTTTT. Translation gives CASSFGDRNEKLFF.

The J gene is TRBJ2-3, the V gene TRBV7-8; 9 bases match TRBD2. The length of the CDR3 is 16 residues. The V segment lost 3 bases and the J segment 4 bases; nucleotides outside the gene matches: 8. Germline V CDR1 and CDR2: SGHVS, FQNEAQ. The CDR3 region has the DNA TGTGCCAGCAGCTTTAGCAGCGGGAGGCACCCAGATACGCAGTATTTT. Translated, it gives CASSFSSGRHPDTQYF.

This rearrangement joins TRBV29-1 to TRBJ2-7, with D tentatively TRBD1 (5 bases). This CDR3 has 14 residues. V lost 5 bases and J lost 0, with 14 bases in between. The germline gives CDR1 SQVTM, CDR2 ANQGSEA. The CDR3 spells CSVKRTPSSYEQYF. The CDR3 DNA sequence: TGCAGCGTTAAAAGGACACCGAGCTCCTACGAGCAGTACTTC.

The chain has TRBV5-1 and TRBJ2-3, with D tentatively TRBD2 (6 bases). Trimming stripped 4 bases from V and 5 bases from J, with 20 bases between. CDR3 size: 16 residues. CDR1 SGHRS and CDR2 YFSETQ come from the germline V gene. CDR3 DNA: TGCGCCAGCAGCCTAGACCCCCGGGGAGGTGGAGATACGCAGTATTTT. Amino acids: CASSLDPRGGGDTQYF.

The chain recombines TRBV27 with TRBJ2-1; TRBD2 matches 7 bases. Losses at the gene ends were 6 bases for V and 6 bases for J; bases not matched to a gene: 5. This CDR3 has 13 amino acids. Germline CDR1 is MNHEY and CDR2 is SMNVEV (reference sequence). The CDR3 nucleotides are TGTGCCAGCAGACCGATAGCGGGCAATGAGCAGTTCTTC. Protein: CASRPIAGNEQFF.

This clone was recorded only once. The V and J genes are TRBV7-3 and TRBJ2-1; D may match TRBD1 or TRBD2 (5 bases each). Per germline, CDR1 SGHTA and CDR2 FQGTGA. Trimming removed 5 bases at V and 0 bases at J, with 14 bases between. The CDR3 contains 16 residues. This CDR3 reads CASSLIGTSSYNEQFF. In DNA form, the CDR3 reads TGTGCCAGCAGCCTAATCGGGACGAGCTCCTACAATGAGCAGTTCTTC.

The chain recombines TRBV5-8 with TRBJ1-2; a weak D match, TRBD1 (5 bases). Looked up from germline, CDR1 is SGHTS and CDR2 is YDEGEE. CDR3 size: 14 residues. V lost 5 bases to trimming and J lost 4 bases, with 15 bases between them. The CDR3 coding sequence is TGTGCCAGCAGTCGCGGGACGTGGGGCTATGGCTACACCTTC. As protein: CASSRGTWGYGYTF.

CDR3 nucleotides: TGCGCCAGCAGCTCTCGCGGGAGTAGGGGCACCGGGGAGCTGTTTTTT. This sequence encodes CASSSRGSRGTGELFF. The V and J genes are TRBV5-1 and TRBJ2-2, with TRBD2 matching over 7 bases. The V gene's germline CDR1 is SGHRS and CDR2 YFSETQ. The CDR3 is 16 residues long. The ends lost 3 bases at V and 4 bases at J; junction bases unmatched: 9.

The chain joins TRBV6-1 to TRBJ1-1; the match to TRBD1 covers 9 bases. Germline trimming cut 5 bases from V and 3 bases from J; bases unmatched to any gene: 7. The length of the CDR3 is 15 residues. The V gene's germline CDR1 is MNHNS and CDR2 SASEGT. The DNA of the CDR3 is TGTGCCAGCAGTCCCGGACAGGGGATGTACACTGAAGCTTTCTTT. Translation: CASSPGQGMYTEAFF.